This T cell receptor (beta chain) was found in a study of T cells after yellow fever vaccination. Whole-study context: Preparing low-cell-number fractions relied on SMART-Seq v4 Ultra Low Input. The study's findings and limits: Detected again after the booster were most primary-vaccination clones, at nearly 97% CD4 and roughly 88% CD8. The appearance of a small share of clonotypes in both CD4 and CD8 compartments was observed.

Comments on this clonotype: The target antigen is unknown.

UMIs and a universal primer site were added when TCR cDNA was made by 5'RACE template switching. Via MiXCR, TCRdb re-called the 5' RACE reads, giving one row per CDR3 protein. The sample yields approximately 610,000 distinct CDR3 sequences, around a sixth seen once. Trimming at V came to 4 bases and at J to 3 bases, leaving 6 bases not matched to a gene. The CDR3 is 15 residues long. This sequence originates from a man aged 18 to 30 who received the YFV17D yellow fever vaccine. The sample was PBMCs, taken around 5 days after the first yellow fever vaccination. The V and J genes are TRBV12-3 or TRBV12-4 and TRBJ2-1; TRBD1 aligns across 7 bases. CDR3 nucleotides: TGTGCCAGCAGTTCAGGACAGGTTGGCTACAATGAGCAGTTCTTC. Amino acid sequence: CASSSGQVGYNEQFF.